The 30 T cell receptor beta chains below were found in one sample sequenced in a study of shared clonotypes between healthy human individuals. Libraries were prepared by immunoSEQ multiplex PCR; TCRdb keeps only in-frame clonotypes and omits some of them. This sample has about a million clones, with around 74% found just once. Sequences were obtained from memory CD4+ T cells sorted from blood. Subset reported: CD45RA-negative fraction. The receptors derive from a young man in good health.

The V call is TRBV7-9, the J call TRBJ1-1; D gene ambiguous. CDR3 length equals 14 residues. V gave up 4 bases and J gave up 5 bases, with 14 bases separating them. Germline CDR1 is SEHNR and CDR2 is FQNEAQ (reference sequence). DNA of the CDR3: TGTGCCAGCAGCTCAGTGTATAGCCAGACTGAAGCTTTCTTT. Its translation: CASSSVYSQTEAFF.

This clone was seen a single time. The rearrangement links TRBV7-8 to TRBJ2-7; 7 bases agree with TRBD2. This CDR3 has 12 amino acids. The V segment lost 3 bases and the J segment 6 bases; nucleotides outside the gene matches: 2. Germline V gene sequence: CDR1 SGHVS, CDR2 FQNEAQ. In nucleotides, the CDR3 is TGTGCCAGCAGCTTCATAGCGGGCGAGCAGTACTTC. Residues: CASSFIAGEQYF.

This clone appeared a few times. CDR3: CASSPTWGVNTEAFF. CDR3 in DNA: TGCGCCAGCAGCCCAACATGGGGTGTGAACACTGAAGCTTTCTTT. This rearrangement joins TRBV4-1 to TRBJ1-1, with no clear D. V dropped 4 bases and J dropped 0 bases, with 12 bases sitting between them. From germline, CDR1 is MGHRA and CDR2 YSYEKL. This CDR3 comprises 15 residues.

The CDR3 spells CASKGGLIGTGELFF. As DNA, the CDR3 is TGTGCCAGCAAGGGGGGTCTCATAGGCACCGGGGAGCTGTTTTTT. The chain has TRBV2 and TRBJ2-2; either TRBD1 or TRBD2 may fit D (6 bases each). Trimming removed 7 bases from V and 4 bases from J, with 16 bases in between. Germline V gene lookup returns CDR1 SNHLY and CDR2 FYNNEI. CDR3 size: 15 residues.

The rearrangement joins TRBV6-1 to TRBJ2-4; D is perhaps TRBD2 (6 bases). Trimming left V 3 bases short and J 15 bases short, with 21 bases between. This CDR3 region has 14 residues. Per the germline V gene, CDR1 is MNHNS and CDR2 is SASEGT. CDR3 amino acids: CASSEASGSGTGYF. The DNA of the CDR3 is TGTGCCAGCAGTGAGGCGAGCGGGTCGGGCACGGGGTACTTC.

V usage is TRBV5-1 and J usage is TRBJ2-3, with TRBD2 matching over 8 bases. The CDR3 length is 16 residues. Germline trimming cut 2 bases from V and 4 bases from J; bases unmatched to any gene: 9. Germline values: CDR1 SGHRS, CDR2 YFSETQ. The CDR3 sequence: CASSFVTSVLADTQYF. The CDR3 DNA reads TGCGCCAGCAGCTTTGTGACTAGCGTGTTGGCAGATACGCAGTATTTT.

The chain couples TRBV5-1 to TRBJ2-2, with 8 bases lining up with TRBD2. Trimming removed 8 bases from V and 4 bases from J; junction bases left unmatched: 7. Germline CDR1 reads SGHRS; CDR2 reads YFSETQ. This CDR3 has 14 amino acids. The CDR3 nucleotides are TGCGCCAGTTCGTCCAGCGGGAGCACCGGGGAGCTGTTTTTT. It codes for CASSSSGSTGELFF.

The rearrangement uses TRBV11-2 and TRBJ1-6; 9 bases agree with TRBD1. The CDR3 spans 17 residues. From germline, CDR1 is SGHAT and CDR2 FQNNGV. Trimming at V came to 2 bases and at J to 6 bases, leaving 8 bases not matched to a gene. This CDR3 reads CASSLRSPGQGNSPLHF. Here the CDR3 DNA reads TGTGCCAGCAGCTTACGGTCTCCGGGACAGGGTAATTCACCCCTCCACTTT.

The chain recombines TRBV6-1 with TRBJ1-4, with D unresolved. From germline, CDR1 is MNHNS and CDR2 SASEGT. CDR3 length: 14 residues. V lost 4 bases and J 8 bases, leaving 14 bases between the germline ends. This chain's CDR3 is CASSALRIGEKLFF. CDR3 DNA sequence: TGTGCCAGCAGTGCCCTCCGGATAGGGGAAAAACTGTTTTTT.

This rearrangement joins TRBV28 to TRBJ2-2; maybe TRBD1 (5 bases). The V and J ends lost 7 bases and 5 bases respectively, with 14 bases between them. The CDR3 totals 14 residues. CDR1 and CDR2 (germline): MDHEN, SYDVKM. The CDR3 loop is CASMAPGLTGELFF. The CDR3 region has the DNA TGTGCCAGCATGGCCCCAGGGCTAACCGGGGAGCTGTTTTTT.

This sequence joins TRBV18 and TRBJ1-1, with D unresolved. V was clipped by 6 bases and J by 1 base, with 15 bases between them. CDR1 KGHSH and CDR2 LQKENI come from the germline V gene. This CDR3 has 15 amino acids. The CDR3 loop is CASSPDGNRNTEAFF. The CDR3 bases are TGTGCCAGCTCGCCGGACGGGAACAGGAACACTGAAGCTTTCTTT.

The chain has TRBV9 and TRBJ2-2; D perhaps matches TRBD1 (6 bases). Trimming removed 3 bases from V and 1 base from J, with 16 bases in between. CDR1 SGDLS and CDR2 YYNGEE come from the germline V gene. This CDR3 is built from 17 residues. The CDR3 reads CASSAPGQGRNTGELFF. The CDR3, as DNA: TGTGCCAGCAGCGCCCCCGGGCAGGGGCGGAACACCGGGGAGCTGTTTTTT.

The gene calls are TRBV5-4 and TRBJ2-5; 12 nucleotides agree with TRBD2. Germline assignment: CDR1 SGHNT and CDR2 YYREEE (reference sequence). The CDR3 totals 16 residues. Losses at the gene ends were 3 bases for V and 4 bases for J; bases not matched to a gene: 7. DNA for the CDR3: TGTGCCAGCAGCTCCAGGACTAGCGGGGCGGGAGAGACCCAGTACTTC. It codes for CASSSRTSGAGETQYF.

V gene TRBV10-2 combines with J gene TRBJ1-5; D is unresolved. CDR1 is WSHSY, CDR2 SAAADI, per germline. V shed 6 bases and J shed 1 base, with 7 bases lying between them. The CDR3 contains 13 residues. The CDR3 spells CASSKQSNQPQHF. DNA of the CDR3: TGCGCCAGCAGCAAACAGAGCAATCAGCCCCAGCATTTT.

V gene TRBV5-8 combines with J gene TRBJ1-4, with a possible D match to TRBD1 (6 bases). Germline lookup yields CDR1 SGHTS and CDR2 YDEGEE. This CDR3 comprises 14 residues. Trimming removed 2 bases at V and 8 bases at J, with 13 bases between. CDR3 sequence: CASSFSGTKEKLFF. The CDR3 DNA follows: TGTGCCAGCAGCTTCTCCGGGACAAAAGAAAAACTGTTTTTT.

There are a few counts of this clone. The chain is built from TRBV5-4 and TRBJ2-2, with 13 bases lining up with TRBD2. V was pared by 7 bases and J by 3 bases, with 0 bases of the junction left unmatched. The CDR3 runs 14 residues. Germline V gene sequence: CDR1 SGHNT, CDR2 YYREEE (reference sequence). CDR3 coding DNA: TGTGCCAGCGGACTAGCGGGGGACACCGGGGAGCTGTTTTTT. Protein product: CASGLAGDTGELFF.

This chain links TRBV6-6 with TRBJ1-2; 8 bases are a match to TRBD1. The CDR3 extends over 12 amino acids. CDR1 is MNHNY and CDR2 is SVGAGI in the germline V gene (reference sequence). The V segment lost 4 bases and the J segment 7 bases; nucleotides outside the gene matches: 2. The CDR3 DNA sequence: TGTGCCAGCAGTTTAACAGGGGGTGGCTACACCTTC. Its translation is CASSLTGGGYTF.

The chain has TRBV7-9 and TRBJ1-1; the D gene is possibly TRBD1 (5 bases). The CDR3 has 13 amino acids. Germline lookup yields CDR1 SEHNR and CDR2 FQNEAQ (reference sequence). Trimming took off 2 bases at V and 7 bases at J, with 11 bases between the two ends. Here the CDR3 reads CASSLTMGLEAFF. In DNA form, the CDR3 reads TGTGCCAGCAGCTTAACAATGGGACTTGAAGCTTTCTTT.

This chain joins TRBV6-4 and TRBJ1-4; the D gene is possibly TRBD1 (6 bases). V was clipped by 2 bases and J by 2 bases, with 12 bases between them. This CDR3 contains 16 residues. CDR1 and CDR2 (germline): MRHNA, SNTAGT. CDR3 in DNA: TGTGCCAGCAGTGACGGGCAGGGGCTTACTAATGAAAAACTGTTTTTT. This gives the protein CASSDGQGLTNEKLFF.

J is TRBJ2-5 and V is TRBV10-3; D unresolved. There are 15 residues in the CDR3. V shed 0 bases and J shed 5 bases, with 13 bases lying between them. From germline, CDR1 is ENHRY and CDR2 SYGVKD. The CDR3 sequence: CAISESTVPSETQYF. Here the CDR3 DNA reads TGTGCCATCAGTGAGTCGACGGTTCCCTCGGAGACCCAGTACTTC.

The genes are TRBV30 and TRBJ1-1, with 7 bases lining up with TRBD1. V dropped 4 bases and J dropped 4; count of bases not matched to a gene: 12. This CDR3 is built from 15 residues. Per germline, CDR1 GTSNPN and CDR2 SVGIG (reference sequence). CDR3 residues: CAWTPQGRVLTEAFF. CDR3 nucleotides: TGTGCCTGGACCCCACAGGGGCGGGTACTCACTGAAGCTTTCTTT.

The chain is built from TRBV6-1 and TRBJ1-1; D unclear. The CDR3 spans 15 residues. Germline values: CDR1 MNHNS, CDR2 SASEGT. V was clipped by 6 bases and J by 0 bases, with 14 bases between them. The CDR3 loop is CASRAGDTMNTEAFF. The CDR3 DNA reads as TGTGCCAGCAGGGCAGGCGATACTATGAACACTGAAGCTTTCTTT.

This rearrangement joins TRBV30 to TRBJ2-5; the D is unclear. The CDR3 length is 13 residues. V dropped 2 bases and J dropped 4 bases, with 11 bases sitting between them. The germline gives CDR1 GTSNPN, CDR2 SVGIG (reference sequence). The CDR3 DNA is TGTGCCTGGAGTTTTAGGATCGGAGAGACCCAGTACTTC. Its translation is CAWSFRIGETQYF.

Concerning this clone itself: This sample also contains other DNA sequences that code for the same CDR3. This chain uses TRBV5-1 with TRBJ2-7; possible D gene TRBD2, 6 bases. Germline V gene data show CDR1 as SGHRS and CDR2 as YFSETQ. V was clipped by 1 base and J by 2 bases, with 10 bases between them. CDR3 size: 14 residues. The DNA of the CDR3 is TGCGCCAGCAGCTTGAGGGGAGGCCCCTACGAGCAGTACTTC. It is translated as CASSLRGGPYEQYF. Full variable domain (missing parts from reference TRBV5-1 and TRBJ2-7): KAGVTQTPRYLIKTRGQQVTLSCSPISGHRSVSWYQQTPGQGLQFLFEYFSETQRNKGNFPGRFSGRQFSNSRSEMNVSTLELGDSALYLCASSLRGGPYEQYFGPGTRLTVT.

The gene calls are TRBV10-2 and TRBJ2-5; 8 bases align to TRBD1. The better agreement between TRBJ2-7 and the DNA end casts doubt on the J call. CDR3 size: 13 residues. Germline V lookup: CDR1 WSHSY, CDR2 SAAADI. As DNA, the CDR3 is TGCGCCAGTCTCAGGGGGCTGGGATACGAGCAGTACTTC. This sequence encodes CASLRGLGYEQYF.

For this clone: A read error may account for a junction end that differs from germline. The chain employs TRBV4-1 and TRBJ2-3; D call uncertain. The CDR3 consists of 14 residues. Germline CDR1 MGHRA, CDR2 YSYEKL. The CDR3 here is CASSQRIGTDTQYF. The DNA for the CDR3 is TGCGCCAGCAGCCAAAGAATTGGCACGGATACGCAGTATTTT.

This clone has at least ten counts. V is TRBV7-2 and J is TRBJ2-5; TRBD1 is a possible D gene (5 bases). There are 16 residues in the CDR3. Germline V gives CDR1 SGHTA, CDR2 FQGNSA. Trimming removed 3 bases from V and 3 bases from J, with 17 bases in between. The CDR3 DNA follows: TGTGCCAGCAGCTTTGGGTGGGGCCTCAGGGAAGAGACCCAGTACTTC. It translates to CASSFGWGLREETQYF.

In the case of this clone: Other DNA sequences in the same sample also yield this CDR3. This rearrangement joins TRBV18 to TRBJ1-5, with 8 bases that match TRBD1. Germline-derived CDR1 and CDR2 are KGHSH and LQKENI. CDR3 length: 16 amino acids. V shed 0 bases and J 4 bases; nucleotides not matched to a gene: 5. CDR3 amino acids: CASSPPGQGPNQPQHF. CDR3 DNA: TGTGCCAGCTCACCACCCGGACAGGGTCCGAATCAGCCCCAGCATTTT.

In DNA form, the CDR3 reads TGCGCCAGCAGCCCCTTAGCGGGATCTTCGGGGAATGAGCAGTTCTTC. It translates to CASSPLAGSSGNEQFF. V usage is TRBV5-1 and J usage is TRBJ2-1; 8 bases align to TRBD2. The CDR3 is made up of 16 amino acids. V shed 4 bases and J 7 bases; nucleotides not matched to a gene: 13. CDR1 is SGHRS, CDR2 YFSETQ, per germline.

The V gene is TRBV5-4, the J gene TRBJ1-1, with D perhaps matching TRBD1 (5 bases). The V gene's germline CDR1 is SGHNT and CDR2 YYREEE (reference sequence). This CDR3 spans 16 amino acids. V was shortened by 4 bases and J by 4 bases, with 20 bases between the two germline ends. The CDR3 spells CASSLNGGLGVTEAFF. The CDR3 region has the DNA TGTGCCAGCAGCCTAAACGGAGGACTGGGGGTCACTGAAGCTTTCTTT. The full variable domain, rest sourced from reference TRBV5-4 and TRBJ1-1, is ETGVTQSPTHLIKTRGQQVTLRCSSQSGHNTVSWYQQALGQGPQFIFQYYREEENGRGNFPPRFSGLQFPNYSSELNVNALELDDSALYLCASSLNGGLGVTEAFFGQGTRLTVV.